This T cell receptor beta chain was sequenced during a study of control samples from healthy donors and cancer patients. TCRdb's table, derived via immunoSEQ multiplex PCR, lists solely in-frame clones and lacks some. The sample lists 130,000 or so clones; around 89% were seen once. Trimming removed 4 bases from V and 1 base from J, with 8 bases in between. Germline V gene lookup returns CDR1 SGHDT and CDR2 YYEEEE. The CDR3 extends over 13 amino acids. The TCR sequence derives from a man aged 50 or older in good health. Sequenced input: blood. The rearrangement uses TRBV5-6 and TRBJ1-2; unclear D gene. CDR3 sequence: CASSLTHNYGYTF. The CDR3 nucleotides are TGTGCCAGCAGCCTCACACATAACTATGGCTACACCTTC.